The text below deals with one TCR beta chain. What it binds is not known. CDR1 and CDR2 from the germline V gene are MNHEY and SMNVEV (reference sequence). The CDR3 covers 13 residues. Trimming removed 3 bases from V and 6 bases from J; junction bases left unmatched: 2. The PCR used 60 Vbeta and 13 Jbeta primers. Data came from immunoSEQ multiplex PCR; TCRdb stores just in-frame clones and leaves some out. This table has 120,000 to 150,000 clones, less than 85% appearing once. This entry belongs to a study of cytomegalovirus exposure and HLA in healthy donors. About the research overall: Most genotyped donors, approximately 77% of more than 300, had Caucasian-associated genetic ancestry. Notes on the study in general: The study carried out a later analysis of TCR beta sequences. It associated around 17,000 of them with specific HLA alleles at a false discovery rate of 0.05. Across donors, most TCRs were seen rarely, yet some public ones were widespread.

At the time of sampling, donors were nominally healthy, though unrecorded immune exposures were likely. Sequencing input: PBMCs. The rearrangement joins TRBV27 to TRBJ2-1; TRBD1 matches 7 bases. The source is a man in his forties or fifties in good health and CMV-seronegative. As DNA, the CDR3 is TGTGCCAGCAGTTTGACAGGGATCAATGAGCAGTTCTTC. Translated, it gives CASSLTGINEQFF.